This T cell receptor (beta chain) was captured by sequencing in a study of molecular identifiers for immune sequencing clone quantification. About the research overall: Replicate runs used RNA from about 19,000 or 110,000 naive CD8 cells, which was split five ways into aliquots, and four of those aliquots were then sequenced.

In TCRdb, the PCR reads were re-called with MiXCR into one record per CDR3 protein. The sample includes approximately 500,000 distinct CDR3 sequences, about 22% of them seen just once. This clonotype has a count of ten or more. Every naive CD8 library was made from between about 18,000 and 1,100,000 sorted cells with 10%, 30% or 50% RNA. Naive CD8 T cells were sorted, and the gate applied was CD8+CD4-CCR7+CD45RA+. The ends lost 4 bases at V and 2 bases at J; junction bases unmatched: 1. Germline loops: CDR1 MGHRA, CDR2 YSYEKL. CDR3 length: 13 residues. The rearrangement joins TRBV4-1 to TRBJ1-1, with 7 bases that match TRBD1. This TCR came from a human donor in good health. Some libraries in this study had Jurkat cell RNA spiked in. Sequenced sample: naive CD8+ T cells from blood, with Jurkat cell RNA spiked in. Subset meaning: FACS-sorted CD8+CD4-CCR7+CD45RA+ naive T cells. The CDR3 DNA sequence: TGCGCCAGCAGCCGACAGGGTAACACTGAAGCTTTCTTT. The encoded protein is CASSRQGNTEAFF.